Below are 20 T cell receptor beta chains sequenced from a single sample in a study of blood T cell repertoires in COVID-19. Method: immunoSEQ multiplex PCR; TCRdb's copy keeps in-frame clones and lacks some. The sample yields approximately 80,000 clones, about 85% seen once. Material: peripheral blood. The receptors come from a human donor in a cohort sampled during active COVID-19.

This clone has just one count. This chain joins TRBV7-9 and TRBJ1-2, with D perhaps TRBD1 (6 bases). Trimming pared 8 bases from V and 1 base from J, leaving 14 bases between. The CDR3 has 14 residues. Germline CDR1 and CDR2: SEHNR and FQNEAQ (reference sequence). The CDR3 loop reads CASSRTAFNYGYTF. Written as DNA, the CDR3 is TGTGCCAGCTCCCGGACAGCGTTTAACTATGGCTACACCTTC.

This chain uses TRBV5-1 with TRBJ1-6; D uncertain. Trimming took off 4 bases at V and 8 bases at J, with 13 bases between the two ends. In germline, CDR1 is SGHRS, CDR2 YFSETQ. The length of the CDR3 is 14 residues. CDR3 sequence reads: CASSRLVEDSPLHF. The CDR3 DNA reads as TGCGCCAGCAGCCGACTAGTGGAGGATTCACCCCTCCACTTT.

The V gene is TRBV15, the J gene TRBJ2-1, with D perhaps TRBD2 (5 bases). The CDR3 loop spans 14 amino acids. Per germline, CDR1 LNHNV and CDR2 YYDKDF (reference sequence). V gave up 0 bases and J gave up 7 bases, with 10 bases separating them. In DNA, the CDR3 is TGTGCCACCAGCAGAGATCAAACGGGGAATGAGCAGTTCTTC. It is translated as CATSRDQTGNEQFF. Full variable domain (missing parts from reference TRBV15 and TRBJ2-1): DAMVIQNPRYQVTQFGKPVTLSCSQTLNHNVMYWYQQKSSQAPKLLFHYYDKDFNNEADTPDNFQSRRPNTSFCFLDIRSPGLGDTAMYLCATSRDQTGNEQFFGPGTRLTVL.

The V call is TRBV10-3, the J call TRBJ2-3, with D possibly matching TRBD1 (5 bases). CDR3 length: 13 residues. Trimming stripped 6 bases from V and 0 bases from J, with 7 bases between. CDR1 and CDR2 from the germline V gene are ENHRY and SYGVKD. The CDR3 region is CAIRDKSTDTQYF. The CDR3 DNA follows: TGTGCCATCAGGGACAAAAGCACAGATACGCAGTATTTT.

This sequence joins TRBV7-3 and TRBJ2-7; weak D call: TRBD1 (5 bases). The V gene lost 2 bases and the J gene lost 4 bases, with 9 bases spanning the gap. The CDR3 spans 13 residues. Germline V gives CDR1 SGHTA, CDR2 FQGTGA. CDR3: CASSLDRAYEQYF. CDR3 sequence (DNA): TGTGCCAGCAGCTTAGACAGAGCATACGAGCAGTACTTC.

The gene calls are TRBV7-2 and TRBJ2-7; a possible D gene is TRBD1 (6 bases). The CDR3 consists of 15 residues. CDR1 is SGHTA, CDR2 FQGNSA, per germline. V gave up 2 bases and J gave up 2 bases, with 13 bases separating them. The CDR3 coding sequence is TGTGCCAGCAGCTTACCGGGGACAAGGACCTACGAGCAGTACTTC. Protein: CASSLPGTRTYEQYF.

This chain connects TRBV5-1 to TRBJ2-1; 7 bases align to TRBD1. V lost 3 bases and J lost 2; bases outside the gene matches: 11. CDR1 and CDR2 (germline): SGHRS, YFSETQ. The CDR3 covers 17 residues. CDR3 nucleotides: TGCGCCAGCAGCTGGGCCCTCGACAGGGAGACCTACAATGAGCAGTTCTTC. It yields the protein CASSWALDRETYNEQFF.

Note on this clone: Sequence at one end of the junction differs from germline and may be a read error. CDR3 in DNA: TGTGCCAGCAGGTTGGCGCAGGGCCGAGGAATGAACACTGAAGCTTTCTTT. This encodes CASRLAQGRGMNTEAFF. The chain couples TRBV5-4 to TRBJ1-1; possible D gene TRBD1, 5 bases. Germline CDR1 SGHNT, CDR2 YYREEE (reference sequence). The CDR3 is 17 residues long.

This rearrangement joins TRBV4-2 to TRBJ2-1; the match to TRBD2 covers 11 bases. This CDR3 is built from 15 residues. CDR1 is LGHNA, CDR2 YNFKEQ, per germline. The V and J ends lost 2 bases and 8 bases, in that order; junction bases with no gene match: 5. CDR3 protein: CASSQSLAGGDEQFF. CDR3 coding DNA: TGTGCCAGCAGCCAAAGCCTAGCGGGGGGAGATGAGCAGTTCTTC.

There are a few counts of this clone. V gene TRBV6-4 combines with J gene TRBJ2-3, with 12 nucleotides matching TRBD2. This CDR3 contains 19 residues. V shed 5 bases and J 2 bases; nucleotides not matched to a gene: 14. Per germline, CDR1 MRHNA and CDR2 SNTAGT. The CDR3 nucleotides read TGTGCCAGCAGTTTGGCTCCGGCGACTAGCGGGGGACACACAGATACGCAGTATTTT. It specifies CASSLAPATSGGHTDTQYF.

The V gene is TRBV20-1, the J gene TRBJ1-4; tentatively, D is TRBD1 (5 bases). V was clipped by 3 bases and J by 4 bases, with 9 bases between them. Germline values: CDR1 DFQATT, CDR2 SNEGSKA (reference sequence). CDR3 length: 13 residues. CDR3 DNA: TGCAGTGCTAGTGGGCAGGGTAATGAAAAACTGTTTTTT. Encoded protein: CSASGQGNEKLFF.

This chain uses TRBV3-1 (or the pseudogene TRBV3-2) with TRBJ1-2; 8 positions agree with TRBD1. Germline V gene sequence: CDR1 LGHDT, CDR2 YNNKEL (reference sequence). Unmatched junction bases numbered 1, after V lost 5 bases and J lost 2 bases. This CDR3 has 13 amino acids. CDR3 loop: CASSGQGNYGYTF. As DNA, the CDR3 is TGTGCCAGCAGCGGACAGGGAAACTATGGCTACACCTTC.

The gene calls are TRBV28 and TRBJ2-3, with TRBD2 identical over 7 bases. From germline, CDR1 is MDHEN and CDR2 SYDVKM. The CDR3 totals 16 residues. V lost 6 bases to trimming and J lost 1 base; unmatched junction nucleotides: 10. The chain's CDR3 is CASRGAAGAGTDTQYF. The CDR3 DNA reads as TGTGCCAGCAGAGGTGCGGCGGGAGCTGGCACAGATACGCAGTATTTT.

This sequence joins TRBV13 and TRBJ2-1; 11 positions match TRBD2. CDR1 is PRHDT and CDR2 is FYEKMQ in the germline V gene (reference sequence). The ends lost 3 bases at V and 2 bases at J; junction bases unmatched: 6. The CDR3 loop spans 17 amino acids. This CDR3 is CASSLRLAGGPYNEQFF. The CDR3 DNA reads TGTGCCAGCAGCTTGAGATTAGCGGGAGGGCCCTACAATGAGCAGTTCTTC. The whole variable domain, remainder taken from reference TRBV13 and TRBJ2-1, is AAGVIQSPRHLIKEKRETATLKCYPIPRHDTVYWYQQGPGQDPQFLISFYEKMQSDKGSIPDRFSAQQFSDYHSELNMSSLELGDSALYFCASSLRLAGGPYNEQFFGPGTRLTVL.

The CDR3 nucleotides read TGTGCCAGCAGCCGCGGACAGGCCAAGGGACGCGAGCAGTACTTC. This sequence encodes CASSRGQAKGREQYF. The chain employs TRBV28 and TRBJ2-7; 7 bases fit TRBD1. V shed 6 bases, J shed 6 bases, and the junction held 14 bases outside the gene matches. The CDR3 extends over 15 amino acids. CDR1 and CDR2 (germline): MDHEN, SYDVKM. Based on the CDR3 plus reference TRBV28 and TRBJ2-7, the full variable domain is DVKVTQSSRYLVKRTGEKVFLECVQDMDHENMFWYRQDPGLGLRLIYFSYDVKMKEKGDIPEGYSVSREKKERFSLILESASTNQTSMYLCASSRGQAKGREQYFGPGTRLTVT.

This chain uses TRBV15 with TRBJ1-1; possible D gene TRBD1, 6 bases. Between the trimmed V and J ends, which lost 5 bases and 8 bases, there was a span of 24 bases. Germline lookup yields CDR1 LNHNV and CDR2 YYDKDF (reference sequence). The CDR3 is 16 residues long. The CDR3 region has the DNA TGTGCCACCAGCGCAGTATTTGTTACGGGGGGCAGCGAAGCTTTCTTT. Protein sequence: CATSAVFVTGGSEAFF. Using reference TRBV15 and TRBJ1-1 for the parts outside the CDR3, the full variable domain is DAMVIQNPRYQVTQFGKPVTLSCSQTLNHNVMYWYQQKSSQAPKLLFHYYDKDFNNEADTPDNFQSRRPNTSFCFLDIRSPGLGDTAMYLCATSAVFVTGGSEAFFGQGTRLTVV.

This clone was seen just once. In nucleotides, the CDR3 is TGTGCCAGCAGCCTCGAAGGGGGGGTCTATGGCTACACCTTC. Translated: CASSLEGGVYGYTF. The V gene is TRBV7-8, the J gene TRBJ1-2; maybe TRBD1 (6 bases). Trimming took off 5 bases at V and 4 bases at J, with 14 bases between the two ends. CDR1 is SGHVS, CDR2 FQNEAQ, per germline. This CDR3 has 14 residues. The full variable domain, rest sourced from reference TRBV7-8 and TRBJ1-2, is GAGVSQSPRYKVAKRGQDVALRCDPISGHVSLFWYQQALGQGPEFLTYFQNEAQLDKSGLPSDRFFAERPEGSVSTLKIQRTQQEDSAVYLCASSLEGGVYGYTFGSGTRLTVV.

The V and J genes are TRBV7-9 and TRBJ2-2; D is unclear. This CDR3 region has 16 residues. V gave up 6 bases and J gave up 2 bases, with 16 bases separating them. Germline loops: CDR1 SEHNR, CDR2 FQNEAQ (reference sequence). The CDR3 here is CASSPPLGLNTGELFF. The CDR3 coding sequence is TGTGCCAGCAGTCCCCCTCTAGGCCTTAACACCGGGGAGCTGTTTTTT.

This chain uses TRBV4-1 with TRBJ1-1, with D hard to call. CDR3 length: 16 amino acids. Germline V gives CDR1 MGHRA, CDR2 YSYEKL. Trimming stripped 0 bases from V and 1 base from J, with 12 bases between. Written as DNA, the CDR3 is TGCGCCAGCAGCCAAGAGTTTGGCAGAAAGAACACTGAAGCTTTCTTT. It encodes CASSQEFGRKNTEAFF.

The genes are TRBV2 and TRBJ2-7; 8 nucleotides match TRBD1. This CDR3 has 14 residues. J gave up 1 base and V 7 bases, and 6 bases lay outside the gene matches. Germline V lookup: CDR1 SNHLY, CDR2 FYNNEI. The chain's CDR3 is CASTARGLSYEQYF. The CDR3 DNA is TGTGCCAGCACAGCCAGGGGGCTTTCCTACGAGCAGTACTTC. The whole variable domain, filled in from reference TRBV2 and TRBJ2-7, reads EPEVTQTPSHQVTQMGQEVILRCVPISNHLYFYWYRQILGQKVEFLVSFYNNEISEKSEIFDDQFSVERPDGSNFTLKIRSTKLEDSAMYFCASTARGLSYEQYFGPGTRLTVT.